This is a list of T cell receptor beta chains from one sample in a study of T cell repertoires in cytomegalovirus infection. The antigens these receptors bind are not known. TCRdb analysed the reads with MiXCR anew, one entry per CDR3 protein. Of around 310,000 distinct CDR3 sequences detected, about 29% appear once; the ten largest clones hold 20%. Sample: cultured PBMCs, taken from culture after CMV antigen stimulation. All receptors derive from a human donor in good health (CMV status not recorded). Some clones in this sample may be carry-over from other donors' samples. The CDR3 runs from the conserved cysteine through the conserved F or W. Each record gives: clone size, J gene, V gene, D gene, CDR3 DNA, CDR3 protein. A D gene is named only where the DNA matches it firmly. The size entry is marked missing in some rows and otherwise reads once, few, many or a size class.

>.|TRBJ1-3|TRBV20-1|.
TGCAGTGCTATCGGACCTCAATCACCCCTAAGCTCTGGAAACACCATATATTTT
CSAIGPQSPLSSGNTIYF
>.|TRBJ1-2|TRBV27|.
TGTGCCAGCATGTCAGCTAACTATGGCTACACCTTC
CASMSANYGYTF
>.|TRBJ2-2|TRBV7-8|.
TGTGCCAGCAGCCATAAGAAGGTCCCCGGGGAGCTGTTTTTT
CASSHKKVPGELFF
>many|TRBJ2-7|TRBV11-2|TRBD1
TGTGCCAGCAGCTTAGGCTCCGGGACAGGCGGAACCCTCTCCTACGAGCAGTACTTC
CASSLGSGTGGTLSYEQYF
>.|TRBJ2-7|TRBV5-6|.
TGTGCCAGCAGCTCCTGGGTTAGCTGGTACGACTACGAGCAGTACTTC
CASSSWVSWYDYEQYF
>many|TRBJ2-7|TRBV11-2|TRBD2
TGTGCCAGCAGCTCCCGGACTAGCGGGAGGGGGTACTCCTACGAGCAGTACTTC
CASSSRTSGRGYSYEQYF
>.|TRBJ1-5|TRBV4-1|TRBD1
TGCGCCAGCAGCCAAGCCCCAGGGGGAGGCAATCAGCCCCAGCATTTT
CASSQAPGGGNQPQHF
>few|TRBJ1-1|TRBV11-1|.
TGTGCCAGCAGCCTCCTCGACAGGATGAACACTGAAGCTTTCTTT
CASSLLDRMNTEAFF
>.|TRBJ1-1|TRBV6-2/TRBV6-3|TRBD1
TGTGCCAGCAGTTACTTTACAACCGACAGGGCACCTTTCTTT
CASSYFTTDRAPFF
>once|TRBJ2-1|TRBV2|TRBD2
TGTGCCAGCAGTGTGAGGACTAGCGGCACCTACAATGAGCAGTTCTTC
CASSVRTSGTYNEQFF
>few|TRBJ2-7|TRBV7-6|TRBD2
TGTGCCAGCAGCATAGCGGGGGTGCTCTACGAGCAGTACTTC
CASSIAGVLYEQYF
>.|TRBJ1-5|TRBV4-1|.
TGCGCCAGCAGCCAAGGCCTCCTAGGGGGTAGCAATCAGCCCCAGCATTTT
CASSQGLLGGSNQPQHF